This T cell receptor (beta chain) was recorded in a study of early T cells in non-severe SARS-CoV-2 infection. At the level of the study: Unsorted whole-blood RNA was sequenced in bulk, leaving chains unpaired. Study-wide findings and caveats: VDJdb matching, biased toward anti-spike CD8 responses, missed private and CD4 specificities.

Attached unique molecular identifiers marked individual cDNA molecules. MiXCR, applied by TCRdb to the 5' RACE reads, yields one record per CDR3 protein. The sample includes 36,000 or so distinct CDR3 sequences, roughly 4% of them seen just once. After removal of 2 bases from V and 9 bases from J, the junction contained 8 bases not matched to a gene. The germline CDR1 and CDR2 sequences are SGHAT and FQNNGV. The CDR3 runs to 15 residues. This clonotype was seen repeatedly, ten times or more. Its antigen is not known. This chain links TRBV11-2 with TRBJ2-1; 9 bases line up with TRBD1. Source material: whole blood. The sequence derives from an adult who was a healthcare worker with PCR-confirmed SARS-CoV-2 infection or an uninfected control (not recorded which). CDR3 in amino acids: CASSLLLQGAGEQFF. For the CDR3, the DNA is TGTGCCAGCAGCTTACTTCTACAGGGGGCCGGTGAGCAGTTCTTC.